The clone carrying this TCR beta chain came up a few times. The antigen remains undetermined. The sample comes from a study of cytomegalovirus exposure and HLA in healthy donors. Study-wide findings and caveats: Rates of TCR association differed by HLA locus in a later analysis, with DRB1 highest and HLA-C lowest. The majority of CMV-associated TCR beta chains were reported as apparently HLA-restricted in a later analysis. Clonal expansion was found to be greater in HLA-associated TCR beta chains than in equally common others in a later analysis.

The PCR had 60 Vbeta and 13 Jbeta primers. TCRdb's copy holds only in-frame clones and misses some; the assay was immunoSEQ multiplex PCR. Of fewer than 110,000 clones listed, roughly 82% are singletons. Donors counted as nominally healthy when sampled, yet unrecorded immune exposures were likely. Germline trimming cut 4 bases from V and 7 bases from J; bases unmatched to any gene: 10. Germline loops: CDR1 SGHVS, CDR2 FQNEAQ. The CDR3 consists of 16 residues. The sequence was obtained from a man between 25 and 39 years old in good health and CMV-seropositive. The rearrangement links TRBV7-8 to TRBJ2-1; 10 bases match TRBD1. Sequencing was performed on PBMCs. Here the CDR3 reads CASSSPGGTGVNEQFF. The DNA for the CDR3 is TGTGCCAGCAGCTCCCCCGGGGGGACAGGGGTGAATGAGCAGTTCTTC. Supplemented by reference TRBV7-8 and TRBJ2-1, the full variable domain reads GAGVSQSPRYKVAKRGQDVALRCDPISGHVSLFWYQQALGQGPEFLTYFQNEAQLDKSGLPSDRFFAERPEGSVSTLKIQRTQQEDSAVYLCASSSPGGTGVNEQFFGPGTRLTVL.